The clone carrying this TCR beta chain occurred a few times. Its antigen is not known. The Oncomine TCR Beta short-read assay sequenced DNA from cultured CD4+ T cells. The template was genomic DNA from cultured CD4+ T cells. TCRdb ran MiXCR on the PCR reads and lists one entry per CDR3 protein. Found here are more than 10,000 distinct CDR3 sequences, about 25% of them singletons; the top ten hold about 31%. This entry belongs to a study of vaccination and CD4 T cells after COVID-19. Study at large: Six men and four women formed the convalescents, two being Hispanic.

This CDR3 region has 17 residues. CDR1 is MNHEY, CDR2 SVGAGI, per germline. V lost 0 bases to trimming and J lost 6 bases, with 17 bases between them. Treatment described: approximately nine-day PBMC culture with coronavirus spike peptide pools or control peptides (ViraFEST assay). Antigen-specific T cells were expanded with peptide pools by ViraFEST, and TCRs were then sequenced. Study-wide results and limits: Within the convalescent patients, a median roughly 86% of the SARS-CoV-2-reactive clones were ones that appeared only post-vaccination.

The rearrangement joins TRBV6-5 to TRBJ2-2; D gene ambiguous. The receptor was isolated from a human donor who received a COVID-19 vaccine. Sequencing was performed on CD4+ T cells from blood, cultured in vitro, taken before SARS-CoV-2 vaccination. CDR3 DNA: TGTGCCAGCAGTTACTCGGGAAACGGACCAAGGGCCGGGGAGCTGTTTTTT. Its protein product is CASSYSGNGPRAGELFF.